One sample yielded the 24 T cell receptor beta chains listed below, sequenced in a study of T cells in Graves' hyperthyroidism and ophthalmopathy. RNA transcripts yielded amplified TCR beta CDR3 regions. Initially, a first-round RT-PCR of the TCR CDR3 employed the HTBI primer set. Each CDR3 protein is one row after TCRdb ran MiXCR on the multiplex PCR reads. The sample carries roughly 660,000 distinct CDR3 sequences, 17% recorded once. The sequenced sample consisted of blood. The receptors shown here come from a man over 45 with Graves' hyperthyroidism.

The chain employs TRBV20-1 and TRBJ2-2; a weak D match, TRBD1 (5 bases). The CDR3 runs 15 residues. The V gene's germline CDR1 is DFQATT and CDR2 SNEGSKA (reference sequence). V was pared by 3 bases and J by 2 bases, with 13 bases between. CDR3 residues: CSARGWQGNTGELFF. DNA of the CDR3: TGCAGTGCTAGGGGTTGGCAGGGAAACACCGGGGAGCTGTTTTTT.

This clonotype appeared many times. The chain combines TRBV27 with TRBJ2-5; 12 bases line up with TRBD2. This CDR3 is 18 amino acids long. The germline V gene encodes CDR1 MNHEY and CDR2 SMNVEV (reference sequence). The junction had 14 bases not matched to a gene; V was cut back by 5 bases and J by 4 bases. The CDR3 protein is CASSPRPSGRALRETQYF. The CDR3 DNA reads TGTGCCAGCAGTCCCCGCCCTAGCGGGAGGGCCCTCCGAGAGACCCAGTACTTC.

For the CDR3, the DNA is TGCAGTGCTAGTAACAGCCTAGGGTATCAGCCCCAGCATTTT. Translating it yields CSASNSLGYQPQHF. The gene calls are TRBV20-1 and TRBJ1-5; D is ambiguous. Trimming cost V 3 bases and J 5 bases, with 14 bases left between them. The CDR3 runs to 14 residues. In germline, CDR1 is DFQATT, CDR2 SNEGSKA (reference sequence).

Ten or more counts support this clonotype. The chain is built from TRBV6-5 and TRBJ1-6; possible D gene TRBD1, 6 bases. Germline loops: CDR1 MNHEY, CDR2 SVGAGI. V lost 0 bases and J 9 bases, leaving 18 bases between the germline ends. The CDR3 sequence is 17 residues long. The CDR3 here is CASSYSFTQGNASPLHF. CDR3 nucleotide sequence: TGTGCCAGCAGTTACTCTTTTACACAGGGTAATGCTTCACCCCTCCACTTT.

The V and J genes are TRBV10-3 and TRBJ2-1; TRBD1 might be the D (6 bases). Germline V lookup: CDR1 ENHRY, CDR2 SYGVKD. Trimming stripped 11 bases from V and 0 bases from J, with 11 bases between. This CDR3 contains 13 residues. DNA for the CDR3: TGTGCCGGATCGGACAGCTCCTACAATGAGCAGTTCTTC. This gives the protein CAGSDSSYNEQFF.

This clonotype was recorded at least ten times. The chain employs TRBV28 and TRBJ2-2; 12 positions match TRBD2. Unmatched junction bases numbered 2, after V lost 10 bases and J lost 5 bases. The CDR3 contains 13 residues. Germline V gene lookup returns CDR1 MDHEN and CDR2 SYDVKM. For the CDR3, the DNA is TGTGCCATCGGGACTAGCGGGACCGGGGAGCTGTTTTTT. It specifies CAIGTSGTGELFF.

This clonotype came up once. The V call is TRBV6-2 or TRBV6-3, the J call TRBJ2-2; TRBD2 aligns across 15 bases. The V gene end was trimmed by 0 bases and the J gene end by 4 bases; junction bases not matched to a gene: 6. This CDR3 has 19 residues. Germline lookup yields CDR1 MNHEY and CDR2 SVGEGT. CDR3 sequence: CASSYSGLAGGGSTGELFF. CDR3 bases: TGTGCCAGCAGTTACTCGGGACTAGCGGGAGGTGGAAGCACCGGGGAGCTGTTTTTT.

This clonotype was seen more than once but under ten times. The chain employs TRBV30 and TRBJ1-2, with a weak D call TRBD1 (5 bases). Trimming stripped 2 bases from V and 0 bases from J, with 7 bases between. Germline V gene data show CDR1 as GTSNPN and CDR2 as SVGIG (reference sequence). CDR3 length: 13 residues. CDR3 region: CAWSKGANYGYTF. The DNA for the CDR3 is TGTGCCTGGAGTAAAGGGGCTAACTATGGCTACACCTTC.

In regard to this clonotype: This could be a read error, since a much larger clone is one nucleotide away. This chain uses TRBV12-3 or TRBV12-4 with TRBJ2-2; D is unresolved. The CDR3 length is 13 residues. V was clipped by 6 bases and J by 7 bases, with 12 bases between them. CDR3 amino acids: CASSRPRVGELFF. As DNA, the CDR3 is TGTGCCAGCAGCCGTCCTAGGGTCGGGGAGCTGTTTTTT.

Ten or more counts support this clonotype. The chain employs TRBV11-3 and TRBJ1-1; TRBD1 aligns across 8 bases. The V gene's germline CDR1 is SGHNT and CDR2 YENEEA. After removal of 3 bases from V and 1 base from J, the junction contained 4 bases not matched to a gene. This CDR3 region has 15 residues. The CDR3 spells CASSFVTGENTEAFF. CDR3 DNA: TGTGCCAGCAGCTTTGTGACAGGGGAGAACACTGAAGCTTTCTTT.

This clonotype was seen repeatedly, ten times or more. The chain recombines TRBV7-2 with TRBJ2-7; 15 bases are a match to TRBD2. The germline V gene has CDR1 SGHTA and CDR2 FQGNSA. The CDR3 has 16 amino acids. With V trimmed by 5 bases and J by 3 bases, 5 bases remained unmatched. The CDR3 DNA is TGTGCCAGCAGCCTCGGACTAGCGGGAGGGGACTACGAGCAGTACTTC. It translates to CASSLGLAGGDYEQYF.

The chain employs TRBV15 and TRBJ2-1, with 15 bases lining up with TRBD2. The trim removed 8 bases at V and 0 bases at J, leaving 8 bases unmatched. Germline V gene lookup returns CDR1 LNHNV and CDR2 YYDKDF (reference sequence). The CDR3 is made up of 18 amino acids. The chain's CDR3 is CATSKGLAGGSSYNEQFF. CDR3 in DNA: TGTGCCACCTCCAAGGGACTAGCGGGAGGAAGCTCCTACAATGAGCAGTTCTTC.

The CDR3 loop reads CASSQADSIQETQYF. Written as DNA, the CDR3 is TGCGCCAGCAGCCAAGCGGACAGTATCCAAGAGACCCAGTACTTC. The chain is built from TRBV4-1 and TRBJ2-5, with D possibly TRBD1 on 6 matching bases. The V end lost 1 base, the J end lost 1 base, and 10 bases lay between the germline ends. The germline V gene has CDR1 MGHRA and CDR2 YSYEKL. This CDR3 is built from 15 residues.

This clonotype occurred a few times. The chain links TRBV6-1 to TRBJ1-2, with D possibly being TRBD1 (6 bases). Germline assignment: CDR1 MNHNS and CDR2 SASEGT. The CDR3 runs 13 residues. V lost 10 bases and J lost 6, with 18 bases in between. The CDR3 sequence: CATTDSKGDGYTF. CDR3 DNA: TGTGCCACCACGGACAGCAAGGGGGATGGCTACACCTTC.

This clonotype was detected ten times or more. The genes are TRBV6-2 or TRBV6-3 and TRBJ2-1; TRBD2 matches at 15 bases. After removal of 6 bases from V and 10 bases from J, the junction contained 7 bases not matched to a gene. The CDR3 runs to 15 residues. Germline CDR1 and CDR2: MNHEY and SVGEGT. CDR3 in DNA: TGTGCCAGCAGAATTGGACTAGCGGGAGGGGTAGAGCAGTTCTTC. It encodes CASRIGLAGGVEQFF.

This clonotype showed up many times. The chain is built from TRBV2 and TRBJ1-5; TRBD1 is a possible D gene (5 bases). CDR1 is SNHLY and CDR2 is FYNNEI in the germline V gene. The CDR3 consists of 15 residues. The germline V and J ends were trimmed by 0 bases and 6 bases, with 12 bases remaining between them. The CDR3 nucleotides are TGTGCCAGCAGTGAAGCGCTAGGGAGGGGTCAGCCCCAGCATTTT. Its protein product is CASSEALGRGQPQHF. The full variable domain, with the rest looked up from reference TRBV2 and TRBJ1-5, is EPEVTQTPSHQVTQMGQEVILRCVPISNHLYFYWYRQILGQKVEFLVSFYNNEISEKSEIFDDQFSVERPDGSNFTLKIRSTKLEDSAMYFCASSEALGRGQPQHFGDGTRLSIL.

A few counts support this clonotype. This chain links TRBV4-1 with TRBJ2-5; 7 bases line up with TRBD1. The V gene end was trimmed by 3 bases and the J gene end by 2 bases; junction bases not matched to a gene: 9. The CDR3 runs to 16 residues. Germline V gives CDR1 MGHRA, CDR2 YSYEKL. CDR3 sequence reads: CASSQVQGTVQETQYF. CDR3 coding DNA: TGCGCCAGCAGCCAGGTACAGGGGACCGTACAAGAGACCCAGTACTTC.

The rearrangement joins TRBV20-1 to TRBJ2-1; D is unclear. The J call may be mistaken, given a closer DNA end match to TRBJ2-7. CDR1 is DFQATT, CDR2 SNEGSKA, per germline (reference sequence). The CDR3 consists of 13 residues. CDR3 sequence reads: CSAKTDTYNEQYF. CDR3 in DNA: TGCAGTGCGAAAACGGATACCTACAATGAGCAGTACTTC.

The chain couples TRBV15 to TRBJ2-2, with TRBD1 as a possible D gene (6 bases). Germline CDR1 LNHNV, CDR2 YYDKDF (reference sequence). The V end was cut by 4 bases, the J end by 2 bases, with 11 bases between. This CDR3 is 15 amino acids long. DNA of the CDR3: TGTGCCACCAGCACTACGGGACACAACACCGGGGAGCTGTTTTTT. It codes for CATSTTGHNTGELFF.

V gene TRBV7-2 combines with J gene TRBJ1-1, with 7 bases aligning to TRBD1. J was trimmed by 3 bases and V by 5 bases; bases with no gene match: 9. Per the germline V gene, CDR1 is SGHTA and CDR2 is FQGNSA. The CDR3 length is 15 residues. CDR3 residues: CASSHPEGAYTEAFF. The CDR3, as DNA: TGTGCCAGCAGCCATCCGGAGGGGGCCTACACTGAAGCTTTCTTT.

V gene TRBV6-5 combines with J gene TRBJ1-1; 7 nucleotides line up with TRBD1. The length of the CDR3 is 15 residues. Trimming cost V 2 bases and J 1 base; bases outside gene matches: 4. Germline V gene lookup returns CDR1 MNHEY and CDR2 SVGAGI. The CDR3 here is CASSYAGTANTEAFF. Here the CDR3 DNA reads TGTGCCAGCAGTTACGCCGGGACAGCGAACACTGAAGCTTTCTTT.

This rearrangement joins TRBV6-1 to TRBJ2-3, with 7 bases fitting TRBD2. CDR1 MNHNS and CDR2 SASEGT come from the germline V gene. CDR3 length equals 15 residues. The V gene end was trimmed by 2 bases and the J gene end by 2 bases; junction bases not matched to a gene: 4. CDR3 sequence: CASSELADITDTQYF. The CDR3, as DNA: TGTGCCAGCAGTGAACTAGCGGATATCACAGATACGCAGTATTTT.

This clonotype showed up many times. The V and J genes are TRBV29-1 and TRBJ2-1; D remains unclear. Trimming stripped 7 bases from V and 6 bases from J, with 13 bases between. This CDR3 has 12 amino acids. The germline V gene encodes CDR1 SQVTM and CDR2 ANQGSEA. In DNA form, the CDR3 reads TGCAGCGCTCAACCCGGCAGCAATGAGCAGTTCTTC. Translated: CSAQPGSNEQFF.

This rearrangement joins TRBV4-3 to TRBJ2-1, with 8 bases identical to TRBD2. The junction had 1 base not matched to a gene; V was cut back by 0 bases and J by 3 bases. The CDR3 has 15 residues. CDR1 and CDR2 from the germline V gene are LGHNA and YSLEER. The CDR3 bases are TGCGCCAGCAGCCAAGATAGCGGGAACTACAATGAGCAGTTCTTC. Its translation: CASSQDSGNYNEQFF.